Listed below are T cell receptor beta chains from one sample, sequenced in a study of T-cell reconstitution after alpha-beta-depleted transplantation in children. TCRdb itself ran the PCR reads through MiXCR, one entry per CDR3 protein. The sample holds around 370,000 distinct CDR3 sequences, under 13% seen once. The source material was PBMCs from the stem cell graft donor, sampled from the stem cell graft. The receptor set was obtained from a human donor who donated a stem cell graft to a child with acute lymphoblastic leukemia. CDR3s include the opening cysteine and the closing phenylalanine or tryptophan. D genes are given only for firm matches. Size is stated for part of the rows, as once, few or many counts, or as a class when the clone is expanded.

V: TRBV5-6; size: few; D: .; J: TRBJ1-3; DNA: TGTGCCAGCAGCTTAGTAGCAGGCCTCTCTGGAAACACCATATATTTT; CDR3: CASSLVAGLSGNTIYF
V: TRBV20-1; size: many; D: .; J: TRBJ2-1; DNA: TGCAGTGCTAGACCTCGGAAGACTTACAATGAGCAGTTCTTC; CDR3: CSARPRKTYNEQFF
V: TRBV12-3/TRBV12-4; size: .; D: TRBD1; J: TRBJ1-2; DNA: TGTGCCAGCAGTTTTAAAACTCGAGGACAGGTTAAGCCCTTTAACTATGGCTACACCTTC; CDR3: CASSFKTRGQVKPFNYGYTF
V: TRBV7-3; size: few; D: .; J: TRBJ1-1; DNA: TGTGCCAGCAGAGGCAGTGCCCCTGAAGCTTTCTTT; CDR3: CASRGSAPEAFF
V: TRBV3-1; size: many; D: TRBD2; J: TRBJ2-3; DNA: TGTGCCAGCAGCCAAACTAGCGGGAAGGATACGCAGTATTTT; CDR3: CASSQTSGKDTQYF
V: TRBV15; size: few; D: TRBD1; J: TRBJ1-1; DNA: TGTGCCACCAGCCGCCCGGACAGGGTCACTGAAGCTTTCTTT; CDR3: CATSRPDRVTEAFF
V: TRBV5-1; size: few; D: TRBD2; J: TRBJ2-3; DNA: TGCGCCAGCAGCTTCTCCTGGACTAGCGGGAGTGGAGGCCTCACAGATACGCAGTATTTT; CDR3: CASSFSWTSGSGGLTDTQYF
V: TRBV12-3/TRBV12-4; size: .; D: .; J: TRBJ1-1; DNA: TGTGCCAGCAGTTTAAGGCGGAGTCCATCCGCTGAAGCTTTCTTT; CDR3: CASSLRRSPSAEAFF
V: TRBV14; size: few; D: .; J: TRBJ2-7; DNA: TGTGCCAGCAGCCCCCGGCTAGCGCTCGAGCAGTACTTC; CDR3: CASSPRLALEQYF
V: TRBV7-9; size: many; D: TRBD2; J: TRBJ2-2; DNA: TGTGCCAGCAGCTTATCGGGAGGAACGAACACCGGGGAGCTGTTTTTT; CDR3: CASSLSGGTNTGELFF
V: TRBV5-1; size: few; D: .; J: TRBJ2-6; DNA: TGCGCCAGCAGCTCTACTTTCTCTGGGGCCAACGTCCTGACTTTC; CDR3: CASSSTFSGANVLTF
V: TRBV5-6; size: .; D: .; J: TRBJ1-1; DNA: TGTGCCAGCAGCTTGGCCAGGCCTCCCACTGAAGCTTTCTTT; CDR3: CASSLARPPTEAFF
V: TRBV20-1; size: few; D: .; J: TRBJ2-7; DNA: TGCAGTGCTAGCAGACAGGACACCCTCGAGCAGTACTTC; CDR3: CSASRQDTLEQYF